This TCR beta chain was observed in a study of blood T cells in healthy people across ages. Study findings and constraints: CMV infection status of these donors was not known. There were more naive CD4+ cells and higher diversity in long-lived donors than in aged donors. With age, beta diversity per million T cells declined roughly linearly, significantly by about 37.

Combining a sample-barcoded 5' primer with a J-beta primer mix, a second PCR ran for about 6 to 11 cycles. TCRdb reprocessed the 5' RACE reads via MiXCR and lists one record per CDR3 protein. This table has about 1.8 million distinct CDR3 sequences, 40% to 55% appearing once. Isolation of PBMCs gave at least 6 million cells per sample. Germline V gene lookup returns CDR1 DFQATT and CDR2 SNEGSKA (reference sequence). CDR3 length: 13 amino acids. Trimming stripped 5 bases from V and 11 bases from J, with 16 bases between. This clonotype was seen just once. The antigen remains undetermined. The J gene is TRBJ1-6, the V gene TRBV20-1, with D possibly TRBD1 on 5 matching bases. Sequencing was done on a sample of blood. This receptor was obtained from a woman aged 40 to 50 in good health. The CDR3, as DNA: TGCAGTGCTCACAGGAACTCCGAGGCACCCCTCCACTTT. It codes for CSAHRNSEAPLHF.